This T cell receptor (beta chain) was documented in a study of T cells in localized non-small cell lung cancer. General study points: Exceeding tumor, uninvolved adjacent lung had the highest T cell clonality. There were a median roughly 59 of the top 100 tumor clones appearing in adjacent lung. Only one tumor region went through sequencing, so heterogeneity may still be there. In the blood, greater T cell density corresponded to longer overall survival.

In the case of this clone: The antigen remains unidentified.

The ends lost 5 bases at V and 7 bases at J; junction bases unmatched: 7. From germline, CDR1 is LNHDA and CDR2 SQIVND (reference sequence). The CDR3 totals 15 residues. Assay used: immunoSEQ multiplex PCR; TCRdb lists only in-frame clones, some missing. The table lists roughly 89,000 clones, approximately 90% of them singletons. The sequencing here drew on PBMCs, taken before any cancer treatment. This TCR derives from a woman aged 40 to 75 with stage II squamous cell lung carcinoma. This chain links TRBV19 with TRBJ2-2; the match to TRBD2 covers 10 bases. Written as DNA, the CDR3 is TGTGCCAGTAGTCCTAGCGGGAGTGTATTCGGGGAGCTGTTTTTT. Amino acid sequence: CASSPSGSVFGELFF.